This T cell receptor (beta chain) was recorded in a study of blood T cell repertoires in COVID-19. This table comes from immunoSEQ multiplex PCR, and its TCRdb copy is limited to in-frame clones, with some not included. The sample consists of 57,000 or so clones, around 85% of them appearing once. Germline CDR1 is MNHEY and CDR2 is SVGAGI. The V end was cut by 8 bases, the J end by 0 bases, with 11 bases between. This CDR3 spans 13 amino acids. The receptor was isolated from a man between 65 and 79 years old with acute or convalescent COVID-19. Sequences were obtained from peripheral blood. V and J are TRBV6-5 and TRBJ2-7, with D unclear. CDR3 coding DNA: TGTGCCAGCGGGCGTCCCCCCTCCTACGAGCAGTACTTC. It yields the protein CASGRPPSYEQYF.